Listed here are 28 T cell receptor beta chains from one sample, sequenced in a study of blood T cell repertoires in COVID-19 (dated by TCRdb to between 2020 and 2021). The protocol used for the library was the immunoSEQ multiplex PCR assay. The table was pulled from immuneACCESS by TCRdb, which kept in-frame rearrangements only. Such tables lose some clones; where checked, under half of the loss comes from unresolved V genes, and the rest has no known cause. Across this sample there are about 280,000 clones, with approximately 86% seen only once. About 2.2% of the sample is in the top ten clones. What was sequenced was peripheral blood. These receptors were obtained from a woman aged 30 to 39 who had recovered from COVID-19.

The V call is TRBV6-5, the J call TRBJ2-5; 11 bases align to TRBD1. Trimming removed 7 bases from V and 4 bases from J; junction bases left unmatched: 8. The CDR3 consists of 15 residues. Germline CDR1 reads MNHEY; CDR2 reads SVGAGI. The CDR3 coding sequence is TGTGCCAGCAACCTCGGGACAGGGGGGTCAGAGACCCAGTACTTC. Amino acids: CASNLGTGGSETQYF.

The gene calls are TRBV23-1 and TRBJ1-1; 7 nucleotides align to TRBD1. TRBV23-1 is recorded as an ORF, its role being uncertain. The CDR3 is made up of 18 amino acids. The V gene end was trimmed by 6 bases and the J gene end by 1 base; junction bases not matched to a gene: 17. The CDR3 loop is CASSPNPGQVRWNTEAFF. The CDR3 nucleotides read TGCGCCAGCAGCCCTAACCCCGGACAGGTTCGGTGGAACACTGAAGCTTTCTTT.

The table lists this clone with a few counts. This chain uses TRBV27 with TRBJ2-2, with D uncertain. The CDR3 is made up of 12 amino acids. The V gene's germline CDR1 is MNHEY and CDR2 SMNVEV (reference sequence). With 0 bases removed from V and 7 bases from J, the gap between germline ends came to 3 bases. CDR3 residues: CASSLSGGELFF. The CDR3 nucleotides are TGTGCCAGCAGTTTATCCGGCGGGGAGCTGTTTTTT.

The chain couples TRBV7-3 to TRBJ2-2; D remains unclear. CDR1 and CDR2 from the germline V gene are SGHTA and FQGTGA. The CDR3 runs to 15 residues. V dropped 1 base and J dropped 6 bases, with 12 bases sitting between them. CDR3 in DNA: TGTGCCAGCAGCTTAATACCATTAGTCGCCGGGGAGCTGTTTTTT. It yields the protein CASSLIPLVAGELFF.

The chain has TRBV18 and TRBJ1-2; TRBD1 might be the D (5 bases). Germline CDR1 KGHSH, CDR2 LQKENI. This CDR3 is 14 amino acids long. V shed 6 bases and J shed 7 bases, with 18 bases lying between them. The CDR3 spells CASSATRGEIGYTF. CDR3 nucleotides: TGTGCCAGCTCCGCGACACGGGGGGAAATTGGCTACACCTTC.

This clone was observed a single time. The chain has TRBV29-1 and TRBJ2-5; unclear D gene. The CDR3 consists of 14 residues. Germline lookup yields CDR1 SQVTM and CDR2 ANQGSEA. Trimming removed 0 bases from V and 5 bases from J, with 13 bases in between. CDR3 nucleotide sequence: TGCAGCGTTGAAGAAGAGTTGCGGCGCGAGACCCAGTACTTC. The encoded protein is CSVEEELRRETQYF.

V gene TRBV7-2 combines with J gene TRBJ1-4; D is perhaps TRBD1 (5 bases). CDR1 and CDR2 from the germline V gene are SGHTA and FQGNSA. CDR3 size: 15 residues. The V and J ends lost 5 bases and 0 bases respectively, with 10 bases between them. CDR3 DNA sequence: TGTGCCAGCAGCCAAGAAGGGGCAACTAATGAAAAACTGTTTTTT. Encoded protein: CASSQEGATNEKLFF.

This chain links TRBV10-1 with TRBJ2-7; D gene unclear. The CDR3 spans 12 residues. Germline loops: CDR1 WNHNN, CDR2 SYGVQD (reference sequence). The ends were cut back, 6 bases at V and 1 base at J, with 7 bases in the middle. CDR3 sequence: CASRTISYEQYF. The DNA of the CDR3 is TGCGCCAGCAGGACAATATCCTACGAGCAGTACTTC.

This clone was seen more than once but under ten times. This chain links TRBV6-1 with TRBJ2-7, with a possible D match to TRBD1 (5 bases). Germline CDR1 reads MNHNS; CDR2 reads SASEGT. CDR3 length: 14 amino acids. V was cut by 2 bases and J by 2 bases, with 10 bases left in between. The CDR3 sequence is CASSEQGPPYEQYF. DNA for the CDR3: TGTGCCAGCAGTGAACAGGGTCCCCCCTACGAGCAGTACTTC.

V and J are TRBV19 and TRBJ2-1; possibly TRBD1 for D (5 bases). V shed 9 bases and J shed 0 bases, with 9 bases lying between them. CDR3 length: 13 amino acids. Germline CDR1 and CDR2: LNHDA and SQIVND (reference sequence). CDR3 bases: TGTGCCAGCACCCAGGGCTCCTACAATGAGCAGTTCTTC. Its protein product is CASTQGSYNEQFF.

The V gene is TRBV28, the J gene TRBJ2-1; unclear D gene. The CDR3 length is 12 residues. CDR1 is MDHEN and CDR2 is SYDVKM in the germline V gene. Trimming took off 3 bases at V and 8 bases at J, with 8 bases between the two ends. The CDR3 loop is CASSLYSYEQFF. In DNA, the CDR3 is TGTGCCAGCAGTTTGTATTCGTATGAGCAGTTCTTC.

This chain joins TRBV7-2 and TRBJ2-5; the match to TRBD2 covers 15 bases. The germline V gene has CDR1 SGHTA and CDR2 FQGNSA. The CDR3 loop spans 19 amino acids. V trimming: 5 bases; J trimming: 4 bases; junction bases outside the gene matches: 14. The CDR3 DNA follows: TGTGCCAGCAGCGATAAAACCCCGGGACTAGCGGGAGGCCCAGAGACCCAGTACTTC. Translated: CASSDKTPGLAGGPETQYF.

The chain is built from TRBV9 and TRBJ2-1; 14 bases fit TRBD2. This CDR3 contains 18 residues. V was clipped by 2 bases and J by 6 bases; unmatched bases: 10. Germline V gene lookup returns CDR1 SGDLS and CDR2 YYNGEE. This CDR3 reads CASSVVPAGTSGSNEQFF. CDR3 DNA sequence: TGTGCCAGCAGCGTGGTTCCTGCCGGGACTAGCGGGAGCAATGAGCAGTTCTTC.

The rearrangement links TRBV2 to TRBJ2-7; 8 nucleotides agree with TRBD1. Germline V gene sequence: CDR1 SNHLY, CDR2 FYNNEI. The trim removed 6 bases at V and 0 bases at J, leaving 1 base unmatched. There are 13 residues in the CDR3. DNA of the CDR3: TGTGCCAGCAGAGGACAGGGCTCCTACGAGCAGTACTTC. This gives the protein CASRGQGSYEQYF. Variable domain in full (rest from reference TRBV2 and TRBJ2-7): EPEVTQTPSHQVTQMGQEVILRCVPISNHLYFYWYRQILGQKVEFLVSFYNNEISEKSEIFDDQFSVERPDGSNFTLKIRSTKLEDSAMYFCASRGQGSYEQYFGPGTRLTVT.

The chain uses TRBV2 and TRBJ1-1, with D perhaps TRBD1 (5 bases). Per germline, CDR1 SNHLY and CDR2 FYNNEI. CDR3 length equals 12 residues. V lost 4 bases to trimming and J lost 6 bases, with 9 bases between them. This CDR3 is CASSVWGAEAFF. Here the CDR3 DNA reads TGTGCCAGCAGTGTTTGGGGGGCTGAAGCTTTCTTT.

The V call is TRBV28, the J call TRBJ1-4; D may be TRBD1 (6 bases). CDR3 size: 13 residues. Germline values: CDR1 MDHEN, CDR2 SYDVKM. V was cut by 6 bases and J by 12 bases, with 17 bases left in between. The CDR3 coding sequence is TGTGCCAGCAGCCCAGGACAGCTACAAGAACTGTTTTTT. Translated, it gives CASSPGQLQELFF.

This clone has more than one count but fewer than ten. The chain links TRBV5-4 to TRBJ2-2; 10 nucleotides align to TRBD1. Germline loops: CDR1 SGHNT, CDR2 YYREEE (reference sequence). J was trimmed by 6 bases and V by 3 bases; bases with no gene match: 5. This CDR3 comprises 15 residues. CDR3 amino acids: CASSSRDRGSGELFF. CDR3 DNA: TGTGCCAGCAGCTCCCGGGACAGGGGCTCCGGGGAGCTGTTTTTT.

This clone was detected only once. V and J are TRBV4-1 and TRBJ2-1; 7 positions match TRBD1. The CDR3 consists of 14 residues. CDR1 is MGHRA and CDR2 is YSYEKL in the germline V gene. V lost 4 bases to trimming and J lost 8 bases; unmatched junction nucleotides: 8. CDR3 DNA sequence: TGCGCCAGCAGCCCTCCCGAGGGGGCGGATGAGCAGTTCTTC. Amino acids: CASSPPEGADEQFF.

As DNA, the CDR3 is TGTGCCAGCAGCCAACGGACAGGGGTCTACGAGCAGTACTTC. The encoded protein is CASSQRTGVYEQYF. The V call is TRBV3-1 (or the pseudogene TRBV3-2), the J call TRBJ2-7; TRBD1 agrees at 9 bases. The V segment lost 2 bases and the J segment 3 bases; nucleotides outside the gene matches: 2. This CDR3 is built from 14 residues. Germline V gene lookup returns CDR1 LGHDT and CDR2 YNNKEL (reference sequence).

V is TRBV29-1 and J is TRBJ2-3; the D gene is possibly TRBD2 (5 bases). Trimming removed 4 bases at V and 0 bases at J, with 8 bases between. The CDR3 is made up of 13 amino acids. Germline V gene lookup returns CDR1 SQVTM and CDR2 ANQGSEA. DNA for the CDR3: TGCAGCGTTGTAGCGCAAAGCACAGATACGCAGTATTTT. As protein: CSVVAQSTDTQYF.

The rearrangement joins TRBV6-2 or TRBV6-3 to TRBJ1-1, with D possibly matching TRBD1 (5 bases). The CDR3 is 14 amino acids. The germline V gene has CDR1 MNHEY and CDR2 SVGEGT. Trimming took off 6 bases at V and 3 bases at J, with 14 bases between the two ends. Written as DNA, the CDR3 is TGTGCCAGCAGCCTCGCAGGGCCATACACTGAAGCTTTCTTT. Protein: CASSLAGPYTEAFF.

This clone occurred once. The rearrangement uses TRBV5-8 and TRBJ2-4; a possible D gene is TRBD2 (5 bases). The germline gives CDR1 SGHTS, CDR2 YDEGEE. The CDR3 runs to 14 residues. V lost 0 bases and J 7 bases, leaving 11 bases between the germline ends. The CDR3 DNA is TGTGCCAGCAGCTTGGTTGGGTCGGGGAACATTCAGTACTTC. Encoded protein: CASSLVGSGNIQYF.

There are a few counts of this clone. The chain is built from TRBV9 and TRBJ1-2; D is unresolved. The V and J ends lost 3 bases and 9 bases respectively, with 12 bases between them. Germline values: CDR1 SGDLS, CDR2 YYNGEE. The CDR3 has 12 residues. The CDR3 sequence: CASSDGNVRYTF. CDR3 sequence (DNA): TGTGCCAGCAGCGACGGTAATGTTCGCTACACCTTC.

The rearrangement links TRBV19 to TRBJ1-4; D possibly corresponds to TRBD1 (6 bases). The CDR3 sequence is 13 residues long. Between the trimmed V and J ends, which lost 9 bases and 8 bases, there was a span of 16 bases. Germline loops: CDR1 LNHDA, CDR2 SQIVND (reference sequence). CDR3 bases: TGTGCCAGCAGTCCAGGGGTTCAAGAAAAACTGTTTTTT. The encoded protein is CASSPGVQEKLFF.

Comment on this clone: This CDR3 is also generated by other DNA sequences in the sample. The genes are TRBV2 and TRBJ2-5; D possibly corresponds to TRBD2 (6 bases). The germline V gene has CDR1 SNHLY and CDR2 FYNNEI. V dropped 8 bases and J dropped 5 bases, with 12 bases sitting between them. The CDR3 is 12 residues long. The CDR3 region has the DNA TGTGCCAGCTCTGCGGGGACGGAGACCCAGTACTTC. Translated, it gives CASSAGTETQYF.

V gene TRBV9 combines with J gene TRBJ2-1; no firm D call. The CDR3 is 16 amino acids. Germline CDR1 and CDR2: SGDLS and YYNGEE. V was trimmed by 0 bases and J by 1 base, leaving 11 bases between them. The CDR3 DNA is TGTGCCAGCAGCGTAGTTTCCCAGTCTTCCTACAATGAGCAGTTCTTC. Translation: CASSVVSQSSYNEQFF.

The rearrangement uses TRBV14 and TRBJ2-7; D is unresolved. Germline CDR1 and CDR2: SGHDN and FVKESK. The CDR3 is made up of 14 amino acids. Trimming took off 0 bases at V and 4 bases at J, with 10 bases between the two ends. CDR3 loop: CASSQEAEEYEQYF. The CDR3 nucleotides are TGTGCCAGCAGCCAAGAAGCCGAAGAATACGAGCAGTACTTC.

This clone was recorded a few times. J is TRBJ1-3 and V is TRBV3-1 (or the pseudogene TRBV3-2); 9 bases map to TRBD1. Germline values: CDR1 LGHDT, CDR2 YNNKEL (reference sequence). Losses at the gene ends were 3 bases for V and 4 bases for J; bases not matched to a gene: 4. The CDR3 runs to 15 residues. The CDR3 reads CASSHTGTGGNTIYF. The CDR3 DNA reads TGTGCCAGCAGCCATACCGGGACAGGGGGAAACACCATATATTTT.